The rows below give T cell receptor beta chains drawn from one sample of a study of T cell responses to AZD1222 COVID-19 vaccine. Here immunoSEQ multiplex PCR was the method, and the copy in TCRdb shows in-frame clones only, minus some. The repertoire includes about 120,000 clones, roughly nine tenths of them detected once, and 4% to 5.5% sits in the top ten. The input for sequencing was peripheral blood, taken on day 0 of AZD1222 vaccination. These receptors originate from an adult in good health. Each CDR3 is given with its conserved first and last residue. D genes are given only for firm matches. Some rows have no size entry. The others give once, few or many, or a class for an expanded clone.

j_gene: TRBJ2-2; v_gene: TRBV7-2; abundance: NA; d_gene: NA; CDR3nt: TGTGCCAGCAGCCGGAGGATGGGGGTGCTGTTTTTT; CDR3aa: CASSRRMGVLFF
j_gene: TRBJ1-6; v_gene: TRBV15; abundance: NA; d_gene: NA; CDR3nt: TGTGCCACCAGCAGAGATCATGGGCCAGATTCACCCCTCCACTTT; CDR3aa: CATSRDHGPDSPLHF
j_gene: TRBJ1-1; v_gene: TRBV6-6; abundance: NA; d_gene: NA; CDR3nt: TGTGCCAGCAGTTATATGTCGGTGGTGAACACTGAAGCTTTCTTT; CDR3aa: CASSYMSVVNTEAFF
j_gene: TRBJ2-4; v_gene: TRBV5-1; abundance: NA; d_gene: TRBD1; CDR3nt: TGCGCCAGCACCCAGGGACAGGGGGCCCCAAACATTCAGTACTTC; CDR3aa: CASTQGQGAPNIQYF
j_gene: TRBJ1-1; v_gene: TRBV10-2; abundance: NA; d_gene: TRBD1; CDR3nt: TGCGCCAGCAGTGTTACAGGGGGCACTGAAGCTTTCTTT; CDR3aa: CASSVTGGTEAFF
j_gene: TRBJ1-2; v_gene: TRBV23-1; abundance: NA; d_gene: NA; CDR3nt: TGCGCCAGCAGTCAAAGGGTGTGGAGCTACACCTTC; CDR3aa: CASSQRVWSYTF
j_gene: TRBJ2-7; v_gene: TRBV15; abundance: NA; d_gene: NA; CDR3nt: TGTGCCACCAGCAGAACGGGACTGACAACCTACGAGCAGTACTTC; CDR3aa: CATSRTGLTTYEQYF
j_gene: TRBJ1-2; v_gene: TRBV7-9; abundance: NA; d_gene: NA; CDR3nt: TGTGCCAGCAGCCCCGAGGCCTTCCTAGTGCGTGGCTACACCTTC; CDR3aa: CASSPEAFLVRGYTF
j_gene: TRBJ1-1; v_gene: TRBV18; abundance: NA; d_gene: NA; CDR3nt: TGTGCCAGCTCACCGCAACTACCCCGGGTCGTGAAGAACACTGAAGCTTTCTTT; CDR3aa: CASSPQLPRVVKNTEAFF
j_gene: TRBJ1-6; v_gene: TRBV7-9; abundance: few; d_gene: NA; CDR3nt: TGTGCCAGCAGCCCCGAGATCAGGTTAAACCCCTATAATTCACCCCTCCACTTT; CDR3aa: CASSPEIRLNPYNSPLHF
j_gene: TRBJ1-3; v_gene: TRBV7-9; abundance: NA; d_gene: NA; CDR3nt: TGTGCCAGCAGCCTCACAGGCGACTCTGGAAACACCATATATTTT; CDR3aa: CASSLTGDSGNTIYF
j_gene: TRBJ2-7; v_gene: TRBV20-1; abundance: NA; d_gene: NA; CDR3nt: TGCAGTGCTAGTCGCCACTCCTACGAGCAGTACTTC; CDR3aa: CSASRHSYEQYF
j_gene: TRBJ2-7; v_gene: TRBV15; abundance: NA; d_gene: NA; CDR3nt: TGTGCCACCAGCAAGGACGGCGGGGAGGATGAGCAGTACTTC; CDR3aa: CATSKDGGEDEQYF
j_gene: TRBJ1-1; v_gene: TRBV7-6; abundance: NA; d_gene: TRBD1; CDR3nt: TGTGCCAGCAGCTTGAGGGACAGGGTGAACACTGAAGCTTTCTTT; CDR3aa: CASSLRDRVNTEAFF
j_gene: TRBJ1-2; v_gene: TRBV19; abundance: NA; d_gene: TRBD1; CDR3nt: TGTGCCAGTAGTATTGCCCTCCAGACAGGGTATGGCTACACCTTC; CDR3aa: CASSIALQTGYGYTF
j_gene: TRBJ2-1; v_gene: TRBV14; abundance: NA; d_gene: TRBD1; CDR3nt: TGTGCCAGCAGCCACGAGGGGGCCGGGGTGAATGAGCAGTTCTTC; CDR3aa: CASSHEGAGVNEQFF
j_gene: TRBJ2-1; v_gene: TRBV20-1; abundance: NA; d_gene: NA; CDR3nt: TGCAGTGCTAGAATGAACAATGAGCAGTTCTTC; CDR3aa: CSARMNNEQFF
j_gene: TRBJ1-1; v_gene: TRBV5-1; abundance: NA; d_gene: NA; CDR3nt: TGCGCCAGCAGCTTGGATCGGGTTATAAACACTGAAGCTTTCTTT; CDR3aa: CASSLDRVINTEAFF
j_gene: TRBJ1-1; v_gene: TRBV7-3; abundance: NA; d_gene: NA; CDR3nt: TGTGCCAGCAGCTTAAACGGGTTGAACACTGAAGCTTTCTTT; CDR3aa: CASSLNGLNTEAFF
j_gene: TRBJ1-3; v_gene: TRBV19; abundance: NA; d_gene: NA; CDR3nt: TGTGCCAGTAGTATGGTGGATGCTGGAAACACCATATATTTT; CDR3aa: CASSMVDAGNTIYF